This entry is about one TCR beta chain. Per the authors' pipeline: Nucleated cell counts were estimated from reference gene primer amplification. Generated by immunoSEQ multiplex PCR, the TCRdb table keeps only in-frame clones and is missing some. V and J calls and clone size follow that table, whereas D and trimming were derived from the DNA. The sample lists 150,000 to 200,000 clones; more than 80% were seen once. The data stem from a study of blood T cell repertoires in COVID-19. Enrollees, about 18 to 89 years old, lived in 24 US areas. Germline V gene sequence: CDR1 MNHEY, CDR2 SMNVEV (reference sequence). This CDR3 is 16 amino acids long. V lost 6 bases to trimming and J lost 9 bases, with 27 bases between them.

The chain links TRBV27 to TRBJ2-7, with D possibly matching TRBD1 (6 bases). The clonotype comes from a man aged 50 or older who had recovered from COVID-19. The sequenced material came from PBMCs or T cells enriched from blood (not recorded which). CDR3 protein: CASSATGDIRTNRQYF. CDR3 nucleotide sequence: TGTGCCAGCAGCGCGACCGGGGACATCCGTACGAATCGGCAGTACTTC.